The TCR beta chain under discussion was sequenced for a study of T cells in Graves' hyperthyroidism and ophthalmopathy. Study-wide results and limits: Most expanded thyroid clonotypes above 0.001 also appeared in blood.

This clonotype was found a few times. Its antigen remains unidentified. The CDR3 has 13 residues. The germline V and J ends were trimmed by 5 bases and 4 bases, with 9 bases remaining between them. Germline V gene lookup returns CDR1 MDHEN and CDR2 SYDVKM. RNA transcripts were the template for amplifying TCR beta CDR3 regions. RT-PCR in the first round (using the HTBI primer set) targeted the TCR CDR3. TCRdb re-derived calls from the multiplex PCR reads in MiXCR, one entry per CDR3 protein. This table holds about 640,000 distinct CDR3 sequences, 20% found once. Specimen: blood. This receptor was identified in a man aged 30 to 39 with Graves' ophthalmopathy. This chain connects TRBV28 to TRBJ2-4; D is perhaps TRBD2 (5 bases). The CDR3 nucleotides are TGTGCCAGCAGTCCAGGACTGAAAAACATTCAGTACTTC. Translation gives CASSPGLKNIQYF.